The 26 T cell receptor beta chains presented below share a single source sample, sequenced in a study of T cell changes during pregnancy in multiple sclerosis. This table comes from immunoSEQ multiplex PCR, and its TCRdb copy is limited to in-frame clones, with some not included. The table includes about 64,000 clones, 96% detected once. This specimen consisted of CD8+ T cells from peripheral blood mononuclear cells, obtained after pregnancy. The source of these receptors is a female donor with multiple sclerosis, enrolled in a pregnancy study.

V and J are TRBV28 and TRBJ1-1; 7 bases are a match to TRBD1. The CDR3 has 12 amino acids. V lost 6 bases, J lost 14 bases, and 12 bases stayed unmatched. Germline V gene lookup returns CDR1 MDHEN and CDR2 SYDVKM. The CDR3 spells CASRNPYRGGFF. CDR3 sequence (DNA): TGTGCCAGCAGGAACCCGTACAGGGGAGGCTTCTTT.

The chain carries TRBV6-5 and TRBJ1-1; D call uncertain. Germline V gene lookup returns CDR1 MNHEY and CDR2 SVGAGI. The CDR3 loop spans 14 amino acids. V was shortened by 0 bases and J by 7 bases, with 12 bases between the two germline ends. CDR3 in DNA: TGTGCCAGCAGTTACTCGGCGGAGGATAGTGAAGCTTTCTTT. Protein product: CASSYSAEDSEAFF.

This clone was seen only once. The chain carries TRBV7-6 and TRBJ2-7, with TRBD1 matching 8 bases. Trimming took 1 base from V and 4 from J; bases not matched to a gene: 3. The CDR3 has 14 residues. The germline CDR1 and CDR2 sequences are SGHVS and FNYEAQ. The CDR3 DNA reads as TGTGCCAGCAGCTTAGTACAGGGGGAATACGAGCAGTACTTC. This encodes CASSLVQGEYEQYF.

The chain links TRBV28 to TRBJ2-1; D might be TRBD2 (6 bases). The CDR3 extends over 13 amino acids. The V gene lost 5 bases and the J gene lost 7 bases, with 12 bases spanning the gap. Germline CDR1 and CDR2: MDHEN and SYDVKM. In nucleotides, the CDR3 is TGTGCCAGCAGTCCGGGACTCCAAAATGAGCAGTTCTTC. This encodes CASSPGLQNEQFF.

The V call is TRBV9, the J call TRBJ2-6; D might be TRBD1 (6 bases). Germline V gene sequence: CDR1 SGDLS, CDR2 YYNGEE. The V and J ends lost 0 bases and 2 bases respectively, with 18 bases between them. CDR3 length equals 19 residues. The CDR3 sequence: CASSVEMGRGSAGANVLTF. CDR3 DNA sequence: TGTGCCAGCAGCGTAGAAATGGGCAGGGGATCTGCTGGGGCCAACGTCCTGACTTTC.

The chain recombines TRBV2 with TRBJ1-2; 9 bases are a match to TRBD1. V dropped 7 bases and J dropped 6; count of bases not matched to a gene: 12. This CDR3 has 15 residues. Germline V gene lookup returns CDR1 SNHLY and CDR2 FYNNEI. DNA for the CDR3: TGTGCCAGCATTGGGGCCGGACAGGGGACGAATGGCTACACCTTC. This gives the protein CASIGAGQGTNGYTF.

The genes are TRBV19 and TRBJ2-1; D gene unclear. The V and J ends lost 3 bases and 2 bases respectively, with 11 bases between them. The CDR3 contains 15 residues. Germline V CDR1 and CDR2: LNHDA, SQIVND (reference sequence). CDR3 nucleotides: TGTGCCAGTAGTATCAGTCATTACCCCTACAATGAGCAGTTCTTC. It encodes CASSISHYPYNEQFF.

The chain couples TRBV29-1 to TRBJ2-1; 7 bases fit TRBD2. Germline V gene lookup returns CDR1 SQVTM and CDR2 ANQGSEA. The CDR3 is 16 amino acids. With 3 bases clipped from V and 0 bases from J, the junction kept 8 bases outside the gene matches. The CDR3: CSVDRTSESSYNEQFF. The CDR3 nucleotides are TGCAGCGTTGACCGTACTAGCGAAAGCTCCTACAATGAGCAGTTCTTC.

This chain uses TRBV6-1 with TRBJ2-5; D might be TRBD1 (6 bases). The CDR3 has 14 residues. Germline V CDR1 and CDR2: MNHNS, SASEGT. V dropped 2 bases and J dropped 4 bases, with 11 bases sitting between them. Written as DNA, the CDR3 is TGTGCCAGCAGTGAAATTACAGGGCCAGAGACCCAGTACTTC. Its translation: CASSEITGPETQYF.

The V gene is TRBV2, the J gene TRBJ2-4; D possibly corresponds to TRBD2 (7 bases). Trimming stripped 10 bases from V and 9 bases from J, with 13 bases between. Germline assignment: CDR1 SNHLY and CDR2 FYNNEI. The CDR3 is 11 amino acids. The DNA of the CDR3 is TGTGCCACTAGGGGAGGGGGCATTCAGTACTTC. It encodes CATRGGGIQYF.

V and J are TRBV7-3 and TRBJ2-3, with 9 positions matching TRBD2. The CDR3 is 15 amino acids. Germline CDR1 is SGHTA and CDR2 is FQGTGA. After removal of 3 bases from V and 0 bases from J, the junction contained 1 base not matched to a gene. CDR3 sequence reads: CASSLRGGSTDTQYF. CDR3 DNA: TGTGCCAGCAGCTTGCGGGGGGGTAGCACAGATACGCAGTATTTT.

This chain uses TRBV19 with TRBJ2-7; 7 bases agree with TRBD1. This CDR3 has 13 residues. V was pared by 8 bases and J by 0 bases, with 4 bases of the junction left unmatched. CDR1 and CDR2 (germline): LNHDA, SQIVND (reference sequence). The CDR3 sequence: CASGDSLSYEQYF. In DNA, the CDR3 is TGTGCCAGTGGGGACAGCCTCTCCTACGAGCAGTACTTC.

The rearrangement uses TRBV19 and TRBJ1-4; perhaps TRBD1 as D (6 bases). Per germline, CDR1 LNHDA and CDR2 SQIVND (reference sequence). V was cut by 7 bases and J by 5 bases, with 11 bases left in between. This CDR3 has 13 amino acids. Written as DNA, the CDR3 is TGTGCCAGTACTCCCGGGACAAATGAAAAACTGTTTTTT. Translation: CASTPGTNEKLFF.

The rearrangement joins TRBV28 to TRBJ2-1, with a weak D call TRBD2 (5 bases). In germline, CDR1 is MDHEN, CDR2 SYDVKM. V lost 1 base and J 6 bases, leaving 16 bases between the germline ends. This CDR3 has 16 amino acids. The CDR3 DNA follows: TGTGCCAGCAGTTTATTGGGTTCCGGCGGAGGCAATGAGCAGTTCTTC. It codes for CASSLLGSGGGNEQFF. Drawing the rest from reference TRBV28 and TRBJ2-1, the complete variable domain is DVKVTQSSRYLVKRTGEKVFLECVQDMDHENMFWYRQDPGLGLRLIYFSYDVKMKEKGDIPEGYSVSREKKERFSLILESASTNQTSMYLCASSLLGSGGGNEQFFGPGTRLTVL.

The chain has TRBV5-6 and TRBJ2-3; tentative D call: TRBD2 (5 bases). The germline V gene encodes CDR1 SGHDT and CDR2 YYEEEE. The V and J ends lost 7 bases and 3 bases respectively, with 12 bases between them. The CDR3 totals 13 residues. CDR3 region: CASGLGRTDTQYF. In DNA form, the CDR3 reads TGTGCCAGCGGACTGGGCCGGACAGATACGCAGTATTTT.

The rearrangement joins TRBV13 to TRBJ2-5; 16 positions agree with TRBD2. The CDR3 sequence is 16 residues long. V was pared by 3 bases and J by 3 bases, with 1 base of the junction left unmatched. Germline CDR1 and CDR2: PRHDT and FYEKMQ (reference sequence). CDR3 DNA: TGTGCCAGCAGCTTCGGGACTAGCGGGAGGGAAGAGACCCAGTACTTC. Amino acid sequence: CASSFGTSGREETQYF.

The chain uses TRBV5-6 and TRBJ2-3; D gene unclear. Trimming pared 0 bases from V and 5 bases from J, leaving 7 bases between. The CDR3 is 13 residues long. CDR1 and CDR2 (germline): SGHDT, YYEEEE. For the CDR3, the DNA is TGTGCCAGCAGCTTGGCCCTCGTAGATACGCAGTATTTT. It is translated as CASSLALVDTQYF.

V and J are TRBV5-1 and TRBJ2-3; 7 bases fit TRBD2. V shed 3 bases and J 0 bases; nucleotides not matched to a gene: 7. The V gene's germline CDR1 is SGHRS and CDR2 YFSETQ. The CDR3 covers 16 residues. The CDR3 DNA follows: TGCGCCAGCAGCTGGAGCGGGACGGCGAGCACAGATACGCAGTATTTT. Amino acid sequence: CASSWSGTASTDTQYF.

There are a few counts of this clone. The chain combines TRBV2 with TRBJ1-1; 9 bases map to TRBD1. Germline V gene lookup returns CDR1 SNHLY and CDR2 FYNNEI. The CDR3 is 12 residues long. J gave up 8 bases and V 6 bases, and 4 bases lay outside the gene matches. CDR3 sequence: CASRRDREEAFF. CDR3 DNA: TGTGCCAGCAGGAGGGACAGGGAAGAAGCTTTCTTT.

The chain employs TRBV5-4 and TRBJ2-1; 14 bases fit TRBD2. Per the germline V gene, CDR1 is SGHNT and CDR2 is YYREEE (reference sequence). The CDR3 is 14 amino acids. J was trimmed by 10 bases and V by 4 bases; bases with no gene match: 4. The CDR3 DNA sequence: TGTGCCAGCAGCATGGGACTAGCGGGAGAGGAGCAGTTCTTC. Amino acids: CASSMGLAGEEQFF.

This sequence joins TRBV19 and TRBJ2-7; 9 bases fit TRBD2. The CDR3 runs 15 residues. Germline V gives CDR1 LNHDA, CDR2 SQIVND (reference sequence). Trimming removed 5 bases from V and 3 bases from J; junction bases left unmatched: 8. For the CDR3, the DNA is TGTGCCAGTAGTGCTGGGACTAGCCGATACTACGAGCAGTACTTC. Amino acid sequence: CASSAGTSRYYEQYF.

This chain joins TRBV28 and TRBJ2-7, with D perhaps TRBD1 (6 bases). The V gene lost 3 bases and the J gene lost 11 bases, with 14 bases spanning the gap. CDR3 length: 12 amino acids. The V gene's germline CDR1 is MDHEN and CDR2 SYDVKM. The CDR3 coding sequence is TGTGCCAGCAGTTTCAGGGGCGGCCAAGAGTACTTC. This sequence encodes CASSFRGGQEYF.

The rearrangement joins TRBV6-6 to TRBJ2-7, with TRBD2 as a possible D gene (6 bases). The V end lost 7 bases, the J end lost 1 base, and 11 bases lay between the germline ends. Germline V gene data show CDR1 as MNHNY and CDR2 as SVGAGI (reference sequence). This CDR3 has 13 amino acids. The CDR3, as DNA: TGTGCCAGCAAAGAGCGGGTATCCTACGAGCAGTACTTC. Translating it yields CASKERVSYEQYF.

The rearrangement uses TRBV27 and TRBJ2-1, with 12 bases fitting TRBD2. Germline lookup yields CDR1 MNHEY and CDR2 SMNVEV (reference sequence). Trimming took 7 bases from V and 2 from J; bases not matched to a gene: 9. The CDR3 has 17 residues. CDR3 region: CASTSLAGGGPYNEQFF. CDR3 DNA sequence: TGTGCCAGCACATCACTAGCGGGAGGAGGACCCTACAATGAGCAGTTCTTC.

The CDR3 nucleotides read TGCGCCAGCAGCCAAGAGGCTAGCGCGACCTACGAGCAGTACTTC. Translation: CASSQEASATYEQYF. The chain links TRBV4-3 to TRBJ2-7; D possibly corresponds to TRBD2 (6 bases). Germline assignment: CDR1 LGHNA and CDR2 YSLEER. This CDR3 is built from 15 residues. The germline V and J ends were trimmed by 0 bases and 2 bases, with 11 bases remaining between them.

This clone was observed a single time. The chain is built from TRBV27 and TRBJ1-1; possible D gene TRBD1, 6 bases. The CDR3 loop spans 16 amino acids. V was trimmed by 4 bases and J by 0 bases, leaving 15 bases between them. Per the germline V gene, CDR1 is MNHEY and CDR2 is SMNVEV (reference sequence). The CDR3 sequence is CASSSTNQGLNTEAFF. The CDR3 bases are TGTGCCAGCAGTTCCACTAACCAGGGGCTGAACACTGAAGCTTTCTTT.